The rows below give T cell receptor beta chains drawn from one sample of a study of control samples from healthy donors and cancer patients. Only in-frame clones appear in the TCRdb table, and some are missing; sequencing was by immunoSEQ multiplex PCR. The profile covers some 150,000 clones, with 91% appearing a single time and 3.2% taken by the ten largest. Sequenced sample: blood. The receptors derive from a man aged 30 to 39 in good health. CDR3s include the opening cysteine and the closing phenylalanine or tryptophan. Fields, in order: D gene, CDR3 length, V gene, clone size, J gene, CDR3 protein, CDR3 DNA. D genes are given only for firm matches. A clone size is listed for some rows: how often the clone was seen (once, few, many), or a class if it is expanded.

>NA|18|TRBV15|NA|TRBJ2-3
CATSRFPGLMGDTDTQYF
TGTGCCACCAGCAGGTTCCCGGGCCTAATGGGGGACACAGATACGCAGTATTTT
>TRBD2|15|TRBV2|NA|TRBJ2-1
CASSLAGSSYNEQFF
TGTGCCAGCAGTCTAGCGGGGAGCTCCTACAATGAGCAGTTCTTC
>NA|12|TRBV5-4|NA|TRBJ2-7
CASSLSSYEQYF
TGTGCCAGCAGCTTGAGCTCCTACGAGCAGTACTTC
>NA|12|TRBV5-4|NA|TRBJ2-1
CASSTWSNEQFF
TGTGCCAGCAGCACCTGGAGTAATGAGCAGTTCTTC
>NA|15|TRBV27|few|TRBJ1-1
CASSLWGQRNTEAFF
TGTGCCAGCAGTTTATGGGGACAACGGAACACTGAAGCTTTCTTT
>NA|12|TRBV29-1|NA|TRBJ1-2
CSVVGGDYGYTF
TGCAGCGTTGTAGGGGGGGACTATGGCTACACCTTC
>NA|13|TRBV28|once|TRBJ1-1
CASTLDVNTEAFF
TGTGCCAGCACCCTGGACGTGAACACTGAAGCTTTCTTT
>TRBD1|14|TRBV5-4|NA|TRBJ1-1
CASSATGTNTEAFF
TGTGCCAGCAGCGCGACAGGGACGAACACTGAAGCTTTCTTT
>NA|16|TRBV4-1|once|TRBJ1-1
CASSQYPGHRNTEAFF
TGCGCCAGCAGCCAGTACCCGGGACATAGGAACACTGAAGCTTTCTTT
>TRBD2|15|TRBV5-6|NA|TRBJ2-7
CASKGSSGGNYEQYF
TGTGCCAGCAAGGGTAGTAGCGGGGGAAATTACGAGCAGTACTTC
>TRBD1|14|TRBV7-9|once|TRBJ2-7
CASSEGQGLDEQYF
TGTGCCAGCAGCGAAGGACAGGGGCTCGACGAGCAGTACTTC
>NA|16|TRBV19|NA|TRBJ2-2
CASSIDGGGHTGELFF
TGTGCCAGTAGTATAGATGGCGGGGGCCACACCGGGGAGCTGTTTTTT
>NA|16|TRBV10-3|NA|TRBJ1-4
CAISESGVGANEKLFF
TGTGCCATCAGTGAATCAGGGGTTGGAGCTAATGAAAAACTGTTTTTT
>NA|13|TRBV28|NA|TRBJ1-2
CASSNIPAYGYTF
TGTGCCAGCAGTAATATTCCGGCTTATGGCTACACCTTC
>NA|13|TRBV7-9|NA|TRBJ2-3
CASSYFGGDTQYF
TGTGCCAGCAGCTACTTCGGCGGCGATACGCAGTATTTT
>TRBD1|13|TRBV12-3/TRBV12-4|NA|TRBJ1-4
CASRVTGEEKLFF
TGTGCCAGCAGGGTCACAGGGGAGGAAAAACTGTTTTTT
>TRBD2|15|TRBV27|NA|TRBJ2-7
CASSPSSGGAYEQYF
TGTGCCAGCAGTCCATCTAGCGGGGGGGCCTACGAGCAGTACTTC
>TRBD1|12|TRBV29-1|NA|TRBJ1-2
CSVEVRGHGYTF
TGCAGCGTTGAAGTCAGGGGGCATGGCTACACCTTC
>TRBD2|15|TRBV7-9|NA|TRBJ2-3
CASSSTSGGGDTQYF
TGTGCCAGCAGCTCCACTAGCGGGGGGGGAGATACGCAGTATTTT
>NA|16|TRBV5-8|NA|TRBJ1-6
CASSDAGNPYNSPLHF
TGTGCCAGCAGCGACGCGGGGAACCCCTATAATTCACCCCTCCACTTT
>NA|14|TRBV18|NA|TRBJ1-6
CASSPVQGESPLHF
TGTGCCAGCTCACCGGTCCAGGGAGAGTCACCCCTCCACTTT
>TRBD1|13|TRBV28|NA|TRBJ1-2
CASSYRGSYGYTF
TGTGCCAGCAGTTACAGGGGGAGCTATGGCTACACCTTC
>NA|16|TRBV27|NA|TRBJ1-6
CASSLGSGWVNSPLHF
TGTGCCAGCAGTTTGGGTTCAGGGTGGGTTAATTCACCCCTCCACTTT
>NA|11|TRBV3-1/TRBV3-2|NA|TRBJ1-2
CASSQGYGYTF
TGTGCCAGCAGCCAAGGGTATGGCTACACCTTC
>TRBD1|12|TRBV28|NA|TRBJ2-1
CASSKGGREQFF
TGTGCCAGCAGTAAAGGGGGCAGGGAGCAGTTCTTC
>TRBD1|14|TRBV7-9|once|TRBJ2-5
CASSLDRGRETQYF
TGTGCCAGCAGCTTAGACAGGGGCCGAGAGACCCAGTACTTC
>NA|12|TRBV2|NA|TRBJ1-2
CASSARSYGYTF
TGTGCCAGCAGTGCCCGGTCTTATGGCTACACCTTC
>NA|14|TRBV7-2|NA|TRBJ2-1
CASSKQLGSNEQFF
TGTGCCAGCAGCAAACAGCTAGGAAGCAATGAGCAGTTCTTC
>NA|14|TRBV7-2|NA|TRBJ1-5
CASSSDGRNQPQHF
TGTGCCAGCAGTAGCGACGGGCGCAATCAGCCCCAGCATTTT
>NA|15|TRBV4-2|NA|TRBJ1-1
CASSQDSRVITGAFF
TGTGCCAGCAGCCAAGATTCCAGGGTAATAACTGGAGCTTTCTTT
>NA|11|TRBV10-3|NA|TRBJ2-3
CAISESDTQYF
TGTGCCATCAGTGAGTCCGATACGCAGTATTTT
>NA|16|TRBV25-1|NA|TRBJ1-3
CASSELARAAGNTIYF
TGTGCCAGCAGTGAATTAGCCAGGGCAGCTGGAAACACCATATATTTT
>NA|15|TRBV7-6|NA|TRBJ2-3
CASSLGDYSTDTQYF
TGTGCCAGCAGCTTAGGCGACTATAGCACAGATACGCAGTATTTT
>NA|14|TRBV28|NA|TRBJ2-7
CATKLPGNSYEQYF
TGTGCCACCAAGCTCCCAGGAAACTCCTACGAGCAGTACTTC
>TRBD2|15|TRBV11-2|few|TRBJ2-3
CASSLKASGGDTQYF
TGTGCCAGCAGCTTAAAGGCTAGCGGGGGGGATACGCAGTATTTT